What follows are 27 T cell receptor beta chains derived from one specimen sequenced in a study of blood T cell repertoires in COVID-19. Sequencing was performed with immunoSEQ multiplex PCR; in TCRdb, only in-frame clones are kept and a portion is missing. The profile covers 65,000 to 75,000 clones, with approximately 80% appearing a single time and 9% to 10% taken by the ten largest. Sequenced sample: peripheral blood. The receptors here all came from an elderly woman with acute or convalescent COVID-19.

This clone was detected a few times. The DNA for the CDR3 is TGTGCCAGCTCCCCGGGACAGGGAAACTATGGCTACACCTTC. Its translation: CASSPGQGNYGYTF. The J gene is TRBJ1-2, the V gene TRBV6-6, with 9 nucleotides matching TRBD1. This CDR3 contains 14 residues. Germline assignment: CDR1 MNHNY and CDR2 SVGAGI (reference sequence). Unmatched junction bases numbered 6, after V lost 8 bases and J lost 2 bases.

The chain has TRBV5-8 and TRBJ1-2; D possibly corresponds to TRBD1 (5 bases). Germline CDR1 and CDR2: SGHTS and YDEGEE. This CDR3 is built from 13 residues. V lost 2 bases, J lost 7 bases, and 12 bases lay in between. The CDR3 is CASSFRGGGGYTF. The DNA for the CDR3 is TGTGCCAGCAGCTTTAGGGGTGGCGGTGGCTACACCTTC.

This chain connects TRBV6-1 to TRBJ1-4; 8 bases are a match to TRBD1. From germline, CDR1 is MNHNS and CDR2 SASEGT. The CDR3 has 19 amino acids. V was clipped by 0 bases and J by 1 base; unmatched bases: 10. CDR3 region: CASSEAQDRAHRTNEKLFF. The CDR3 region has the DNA TGTGCCAGCAGTGAAGCCCAGGACAGGGCACATAGAACTAATGAAAAACTGTTTTTT.

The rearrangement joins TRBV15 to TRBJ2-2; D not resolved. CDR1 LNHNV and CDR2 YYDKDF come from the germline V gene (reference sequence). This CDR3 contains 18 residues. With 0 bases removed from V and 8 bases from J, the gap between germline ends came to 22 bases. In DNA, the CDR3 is TGTGCCACCAGCAGAGATCGTAGTTTAACTTCGATAAAGGGGGAGCTGTTTTTT. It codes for CATSRDRSLTSIKGELFF.

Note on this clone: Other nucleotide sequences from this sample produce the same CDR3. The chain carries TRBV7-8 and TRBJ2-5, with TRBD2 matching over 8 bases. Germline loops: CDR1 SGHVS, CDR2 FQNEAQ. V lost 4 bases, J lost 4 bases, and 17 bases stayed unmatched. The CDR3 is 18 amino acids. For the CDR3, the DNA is TGTGCCAGCAGCTCTTCCTTGGCGGGGGGCCAGGGGAGAGAGACCCAGTACTTC. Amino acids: CASSSSLAGGQGRETQYF.

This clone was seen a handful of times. CDR3 loop: CASSLSPTMGQLEAFF. The CDR3 bases are TGTGCCAGCAGCTTGTCCCCCACAATGGGACAGCTTGAAGCTTTCTTT. The gene calls are TRBV5-5 and TRBJ1-1; 7 bases line up with TRBD1. This CDR3 has 16 residues. Germline-derived CDR1 and CDR2 are SGHKS and YYEKEE (reference sequence). J gave up 7 bases and V 1 base, and 13 bases lay outside the gene matches.

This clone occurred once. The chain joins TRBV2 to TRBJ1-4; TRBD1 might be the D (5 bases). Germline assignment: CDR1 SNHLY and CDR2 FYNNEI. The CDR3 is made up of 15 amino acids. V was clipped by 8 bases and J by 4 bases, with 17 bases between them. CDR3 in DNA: TGTGCCAGCGTAAAATCGCAGGGCTTTAATGAAAAACTGTTTTTT. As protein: CASVKSQGFNEKLFF.

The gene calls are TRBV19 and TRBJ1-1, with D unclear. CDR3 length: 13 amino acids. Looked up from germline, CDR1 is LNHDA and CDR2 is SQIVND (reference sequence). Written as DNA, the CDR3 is TGTGCTTCGGTAACGGAGATGAACACTGAAGCTTTCTTT. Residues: CASVTEMNTEAFF. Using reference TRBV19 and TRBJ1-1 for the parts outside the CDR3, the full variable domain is DGGITQSPKYLFRKEGQNVTLSCEQNLNHDAMYWYRQDPGQGLRLIYYSQIVNDFQKGDIAEGYSVSREKKESFPLTVTSAQKNPTAFYLCASVTEMNTEAFFGQGTRLTVV.

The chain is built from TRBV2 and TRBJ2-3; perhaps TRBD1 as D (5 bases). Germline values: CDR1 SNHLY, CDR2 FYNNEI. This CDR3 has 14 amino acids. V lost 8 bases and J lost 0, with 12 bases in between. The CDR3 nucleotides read TGTGCCAGCTCTCGGGCAGGGAGCACAGATACGCAGTATTTT. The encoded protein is CASSRAGSTDTQYF.

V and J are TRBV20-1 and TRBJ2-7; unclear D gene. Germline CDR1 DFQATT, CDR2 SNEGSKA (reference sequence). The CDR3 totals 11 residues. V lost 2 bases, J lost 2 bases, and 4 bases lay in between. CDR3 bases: TGCAGTGCTAGATCAACCTACGAGCAGTACTTC. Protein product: CSARSTYEQYF.

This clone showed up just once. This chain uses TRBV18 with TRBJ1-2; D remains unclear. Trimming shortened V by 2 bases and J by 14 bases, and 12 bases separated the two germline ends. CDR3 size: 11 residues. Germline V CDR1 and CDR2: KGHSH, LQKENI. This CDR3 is CASSPSAARTF. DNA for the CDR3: TGTGCCAGCTCACCATCGGCGGCCCGAACCTTC.

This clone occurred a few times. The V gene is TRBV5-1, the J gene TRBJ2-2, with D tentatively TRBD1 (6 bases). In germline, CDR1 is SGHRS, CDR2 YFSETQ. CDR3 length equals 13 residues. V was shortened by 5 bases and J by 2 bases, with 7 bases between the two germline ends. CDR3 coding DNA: TGCGCCAGCAGGACAGGAAACACCGGGGAGCTGTTTTTT. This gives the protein CASRTGNTGELFF.

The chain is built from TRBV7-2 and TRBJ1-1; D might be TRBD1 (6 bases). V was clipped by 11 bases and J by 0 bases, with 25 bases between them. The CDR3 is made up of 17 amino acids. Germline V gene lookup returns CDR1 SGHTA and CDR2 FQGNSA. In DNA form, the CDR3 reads TGTGCCTGCAAGTCCAGGCCCCTGGGGGCCTTGAACACTGAAGCTTTCTTT. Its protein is CACKSRPLGALNTEAFF.

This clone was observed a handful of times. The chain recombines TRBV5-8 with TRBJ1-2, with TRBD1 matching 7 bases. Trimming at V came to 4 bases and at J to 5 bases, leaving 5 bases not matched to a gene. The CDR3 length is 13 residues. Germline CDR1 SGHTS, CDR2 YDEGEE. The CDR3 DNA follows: TGTGCCAGCAGCAAGGGACAGCTATATGGCTACACCTTC. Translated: CASSKGQLYGYTF.

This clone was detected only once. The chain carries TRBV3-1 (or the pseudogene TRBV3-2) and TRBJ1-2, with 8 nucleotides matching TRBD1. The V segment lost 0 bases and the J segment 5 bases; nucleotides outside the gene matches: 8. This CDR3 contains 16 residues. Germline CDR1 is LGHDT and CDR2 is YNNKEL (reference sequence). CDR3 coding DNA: TGTGCCAGCAGCCAAGATCCTACAGACAGGGGATATGGCTACACCTTC. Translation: CASSQDPTDRGYGYTF.

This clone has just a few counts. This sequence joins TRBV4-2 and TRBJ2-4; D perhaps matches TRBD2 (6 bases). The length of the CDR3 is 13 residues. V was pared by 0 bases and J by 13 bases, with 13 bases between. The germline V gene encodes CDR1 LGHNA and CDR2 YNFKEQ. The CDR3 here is CASSQERGGEQYF. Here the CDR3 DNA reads TGTGCCAGCAGCCAAGAAAGAGGAGGGGAACAGTACTTC.

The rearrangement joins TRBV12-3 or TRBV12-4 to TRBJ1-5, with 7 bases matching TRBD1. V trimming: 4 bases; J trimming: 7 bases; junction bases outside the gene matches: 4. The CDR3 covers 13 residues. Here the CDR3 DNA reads TGTGCCAGCAGTTCACAGGGGTTCCAGCCCCAGCATTTT. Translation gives CASSSQGFQPQHF.

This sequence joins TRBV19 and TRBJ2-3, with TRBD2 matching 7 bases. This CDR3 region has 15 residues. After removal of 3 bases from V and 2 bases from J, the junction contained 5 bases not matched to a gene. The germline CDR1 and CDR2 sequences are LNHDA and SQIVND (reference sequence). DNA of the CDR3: TGTGCCAGTAGTATCATGGCGGGGGTCACAGATACGCAGTATTTT. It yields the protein CASSIMAGVTDTQYF.

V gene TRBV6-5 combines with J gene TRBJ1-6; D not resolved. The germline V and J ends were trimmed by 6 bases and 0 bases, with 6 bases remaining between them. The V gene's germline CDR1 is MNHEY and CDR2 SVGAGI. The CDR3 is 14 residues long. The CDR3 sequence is CASRQSSYNSPLHF. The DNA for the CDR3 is TGTGCCAGCAGACAGAGCTCCTATAATTCACCCCTCCACTTT.

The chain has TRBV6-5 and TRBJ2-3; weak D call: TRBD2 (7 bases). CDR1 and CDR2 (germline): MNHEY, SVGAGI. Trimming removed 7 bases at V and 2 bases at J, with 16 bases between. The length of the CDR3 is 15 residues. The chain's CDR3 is CASTRRGGLTDTQYF. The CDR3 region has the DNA TGTGCCAGCACCCGGAGGGGGGGCCTCACAGATACGCAGTATTTT.

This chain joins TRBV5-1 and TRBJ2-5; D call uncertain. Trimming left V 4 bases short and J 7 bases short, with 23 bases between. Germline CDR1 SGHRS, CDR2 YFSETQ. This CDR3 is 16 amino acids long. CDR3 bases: TGCGCCAGCAGCCCCGCACCCGTATCGGGTGATGGGACCCAGTACTTC. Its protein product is CASSPAPVSGDGTQYF.

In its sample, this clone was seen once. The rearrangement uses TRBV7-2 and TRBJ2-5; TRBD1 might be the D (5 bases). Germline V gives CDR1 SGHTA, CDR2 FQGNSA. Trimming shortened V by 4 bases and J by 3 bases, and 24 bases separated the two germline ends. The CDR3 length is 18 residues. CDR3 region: CASSSPWRLGREEETQYF. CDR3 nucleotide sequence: TGTGCCAGCAGCTCGCCCTGGCGTTTGGGCAGGGAAGAAGAGACCCAGTACTTC.

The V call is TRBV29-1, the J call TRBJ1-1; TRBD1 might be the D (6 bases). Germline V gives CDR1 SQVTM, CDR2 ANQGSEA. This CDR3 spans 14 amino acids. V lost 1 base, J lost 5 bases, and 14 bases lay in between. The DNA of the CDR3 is TGCAGCGTTGAAGGAAGCGGGGGCGTAACTGAAGCTTTCTTT. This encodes CSVEGSGGVTEAFF.

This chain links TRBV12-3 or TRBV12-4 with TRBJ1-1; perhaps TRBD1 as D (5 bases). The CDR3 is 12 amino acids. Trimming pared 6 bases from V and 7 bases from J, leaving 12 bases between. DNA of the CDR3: TGTGCCAGCAGCTTACAGGACTTTGAAGCTTTCTTT. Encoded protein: CASSLQDFEAFF.

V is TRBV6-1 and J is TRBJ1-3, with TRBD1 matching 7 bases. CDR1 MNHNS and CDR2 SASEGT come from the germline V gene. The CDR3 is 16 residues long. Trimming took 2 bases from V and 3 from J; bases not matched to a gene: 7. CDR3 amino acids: CASSEPPGGIGNTIYF. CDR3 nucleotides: TGTGCCAGCAGTGAACCCCCAGGGGGTATTGGAAACACCATATATTTT.

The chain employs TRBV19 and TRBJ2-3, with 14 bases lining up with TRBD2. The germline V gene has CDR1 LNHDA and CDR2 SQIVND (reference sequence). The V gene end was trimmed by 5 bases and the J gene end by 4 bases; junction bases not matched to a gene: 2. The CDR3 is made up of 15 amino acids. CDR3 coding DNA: TGTGCCAGTAGTCTGACTAGCGGGGGGGCAGATACGCAGTATTTT. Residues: CASSLTSGGADTQYF.

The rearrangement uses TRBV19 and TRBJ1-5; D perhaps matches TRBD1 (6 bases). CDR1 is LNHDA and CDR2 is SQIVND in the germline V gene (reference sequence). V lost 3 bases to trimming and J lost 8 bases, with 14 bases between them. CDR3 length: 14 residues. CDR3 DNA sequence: TGTGCCAGTAGTATCAGGGGCCAGGATAAGCCCCAGCATTTT. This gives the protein CASSIRGQDKPQHF.